This T cell receptor beta chain comes out of a study of T cells in Graves' hyperthyroidism and ophthalmopathy. Study results and limitations: Blood also contained most expanded thyroid clonotypes above 0.001.

In this sample, this clonotype turned up a few times. Its antigen is not identified. V dropped 5 bases and J dropped 5; count of bases not matched to a gene: 10. The CDR3 contains 15 residues. There were TCR beta CDR3 regions amplified from RNA transcripts. The TCR CDR3 first-round RT-PCR relied on the HTBI primer set. Each CDR3 protein is one row after TCRdb ran MiXCR on the multiplex PCR reads. Here the sample spans 450,000 to 550,000 distinct CDR3 sequences, about 24% being singletons. This clonotype was sampled from a woman aged 25 to 45 with Graves' ophthalmopathy. The chain combines TRBV12-3 or TRBV12-4 with TRBJ1-1, with 8 bases aligning to TRBD1. The sequencing input was blood. CDR3 bases: TGTGCCAGCAGTCTCACCAGGGGGCGGCAGACTGAAGCTTTCTTT. It yields the protein CASSLTRGRQTEAFF.